These 5 T cell receptor beta chains were all obtained from the same sample, sequenced in a study of cytomegalovirus exposure and HLA in healthy donors. Use of 60 Vbeta and 13 Jbeta primers characterized the PCR. Sequenced by immunoSEQ multiplex PCR; TCRdb stores in-frame clones only, minus some. Of 80,000 to 130,000 clones listed, approximately 80% are singletons. Sequencing was carried out using PBMCs. These receptors were taken from a woman between 18 and 29 years old in good health and CMV-seronegative.

This clone appeared a few times. The chain recombines TRBV6-6 with TRBJ1-5; 7 bases map to TRBD1. The germline V gene has CDR1 MNHNY and CDR2 SVGAGI (reference sequence). The V segment lost 8 bases and the J segment 7 bases; nucleotides outside the gene matches: 8. The length of the CDR3 is 13 residues. The CDR3, as DNA: TGTGCCAGCTCAAGGGGGCAAGGACAGCCCCAGCATTTT. Encoded protein: CASSRGQGQPQHF.

For the CDR3, the DNA is TGCAGCGTCCGGGACAGGCTGAACACTGAAGCTTTCTTT. Its protein is CSVRDRLNTEAFF. The J gene is TRBJ1-1, the V gene TRBV29-1; TRBD1 aligns across 8 bases. The CDR3 loop spans 13 amino acids. CDR1 is SQVTM and CDR2 is ANQGSEA in the germline V gene. Trimming took 6 bases from V and 0 from J; bases not matched to a gene: 3.

In the case of this clone: The sample holds other DNA sequences that translate to the same CDR3. V usage is TRBV27 and J usage is TRBJ2-7; possible D gene TRBD1, 5 bases. CDR1 and CDR2 from the germline V gene are MNHEY and SMNVEV (reference sequence). Between the trimmed V and J ends, which lost 6 bases and 4 bases, there was a span of 22 bases. This CDR3 region has 16 residues. The CDR3 loop is CASRPSDRVSFYEQYF. CDR3 sequence (DNA): TGTGCCAGCAGACCGAGCGACAGAGTATCCTTTTACGAGCAGTACTTC.

The chain carries TRBV18 and TRBJ2-5; 13 nucleotides match TRBD2. With V trimmed by 3 bases and J by 1 base, 2 bases remained unmatched. This CDR3 is built from 16 residues. CDR1 and CDR2 from the germline V gene are KGHSH and LQKENI. CDR3 protein: CASSPRLAGGQETQYF. The CDR3 DNA reads as TGTGCCAGCTCACCCAGACTAGCGGGAGGCCAAGAGACCCAGTACTTC.

The rearrangement links TRBV7-2 to TRBJ1-5, with 8 bases that match TRBD1. Trimming at V came to 5 bases and at J to 7 bases, leaving 4 bases not matched to a gene. This CDR3 region has 13 residues. The germline CDR1 and CDR2 sequences are SGHTA and FQGNSA. CDR3 amino acids: CASSRQGNQPQHF. DNA for the CDR3: TGTGCCAGCAGCCGACAGGGGAACCAGCCCCAGCATTTT.